The present T cell receptor beta chain was sequenced within a study of T cells in narcolepsy. Study background: Healthy controls were enrolled alongside patients with narcolepsy type 1 or type 2. Study observations and caveats: Reportedly, autoreactive clonotypes were serially detected in patients' blood but not controls'. Autoreactive HCRT-specific and TRIB2-specific clonotypes were marked in same-patient CSF-versus-blood CD4+ comparisons.

Sequenced by immunoSEQ multiplex PCR; TCRdb stores in-frame clones only, minus some. Among under 2,000 clones listed, roughly 21% were seen once. With respect to this clone: The antigen remains unidentified.

This receptor was identified in a human donor with narcolepsy. The sample consisted of cultured CD4+ T cells from cerebrospinal fluid.

CDR3 DNA: TGTGCCAGCAGCCCCCTAGCGGGCGCGCAGGGGGTGCAGTACTTC. This encodes CASSPLAGAQGVQYF. This sequence joins TRBV7-9 and TRBJ2-7, with D perhaps TRBD2 (8 bases). The V and J ends lost 5 bases and 9 bases respectively, with 23 bases between them. The CDR3 totals 15 residues. Germline V gene sequence: CDR1 SEHNR, CDR2 FQNEAQ (reference sequence).